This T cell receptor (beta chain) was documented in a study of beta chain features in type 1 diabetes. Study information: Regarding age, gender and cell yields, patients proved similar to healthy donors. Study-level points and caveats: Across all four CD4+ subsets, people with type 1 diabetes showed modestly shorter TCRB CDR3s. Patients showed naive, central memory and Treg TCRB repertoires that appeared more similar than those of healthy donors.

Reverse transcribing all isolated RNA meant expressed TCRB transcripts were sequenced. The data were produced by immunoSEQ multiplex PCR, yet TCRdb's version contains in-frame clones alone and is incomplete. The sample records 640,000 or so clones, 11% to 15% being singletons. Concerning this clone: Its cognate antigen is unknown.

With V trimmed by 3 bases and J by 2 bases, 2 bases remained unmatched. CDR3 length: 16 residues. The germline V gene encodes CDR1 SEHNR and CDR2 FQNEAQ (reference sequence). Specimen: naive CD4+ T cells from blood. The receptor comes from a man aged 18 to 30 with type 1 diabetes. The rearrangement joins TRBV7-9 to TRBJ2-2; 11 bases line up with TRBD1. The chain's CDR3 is CASSFRTGGNTGELFF. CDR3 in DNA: TGTGCCAGCAGCTTTCGGACAGGGGGCAACACCGGGGAGCTGTTTTTT.